These 12 T cell receptor beta chains came from one sample sequenced in a study of shared clonotypes between healthy human individuals. Assay used: immunoSEQ multiplex PCR; TCRdb lists only in-frame clones, some missing. Of 2 million to 2.5 million clones detected, approximately 94% appear once; the ten largest clones hold approximately 0.13%. The source material was naive CD4+ T cells sorted from blood. The subset is: CD45RA+ positively selected. The source is a man aged 18 to 35 in good health.

The chain uses TRBV9 and TRBJ2-5; D is possibly TRBD1 or TRBD2 (6 bases each). CDR1 is SGDLS and CDR2 is YYNGEE in the germline V gene. The CDR3 has 14 amino acids. V was pared by 9 bases and J by 1 base, with 16 bases between. The CDR3 loop is CATSKGGTQETQYF. Here the CDR3 DNA reads TGTGCCACCAGTAAAGGGGGGACCCAAGAGACCCAGTACTTC.

The chain joins TRBV30 to TRBJ2-5, with D perhaps TRBD1 (6 bases). Germline CDR1 is GTSNPN and CDR2 is SVGIG (reference sequence). The CDR3 loop spans 14 amino acids. Trimming removed 0 bases at V and 5 bases at J, with 13 bases between. The DNA of the CDR3 is TGTGCCTGGAGTGTAGGGGGTGTCCGGGAGACCCAGTACTTC. Residues: CAWSVGGVRETQYF.

This chain uses TRBV6-1 with TRBJ1-4; D possibly corresponds to TRBD1 (6 bases). The CDR3 has 14 residues. In germline, CDR1 is MNHNS, CDR2 SASEGT. The germline V and J ends were trimmed by 8 bases and 7 bases, with 17 bases remaining between them. CDR3 nucleotides: TGTGCCAGCTCCCAAGGGGGGGTGGCTGAAAAACTGTTTTTT. Its protein is CASSQGGVAEKLFF.

The chain links TRBV7-9 to TRBJ2-1; TRBD1 aligns across 7 bases. This CDR3 has 16 amino acids. V shed 5 bases and J 7 bases; nucleotides not matched to a gene: 14. Germline V gives CDR1 SEHNR, CDR2 FQNEAQ (reference sequence). The chain's CDR3 is CASSPLRGPDLNEQFF. CDR3 DNA: TGTGCCAGCAGCCCTCTTAGGGGGCCAGACCTTAATGAGCAGTTCTTC.

The chain carries TRBV6-5 and TRBJ2-7; possibly TRBD2 for D (5 bases). Germline V gene data show CDR1 as MNHEY and CDR2 as SVGAGI. The CDR3 loop spans 15 amino acids. V lost 0 bases and J 5 bases, leaving 14 bases between the germline ends. The CDR3 loop reads CASSYSRRATDEQYF. The CDR3 DNA is TGTGCCAGCAGTTACTCGAGGCGGGCCACCGACGAGCAGTACTTC.

This chain links TRBV7-2 with TRBJ2-5, with TRBD2 identical over 11 bases. The CDR3 has 15 amino acids. Germline trimming cut 5 bases from V and 3 bases from J; bases unmatched to any gene: 5. Germline V gives CDR1 SGHTA, CDR2 FQGNSA. The CDR3 nucleotides are TGTGCCAGCAGCGATCGACTAGCGGGGAAAGAGACCCAGTACTTC. Its protein is CASSDRLAGKETQYF. Combining the CDR3 with reference TRBV7-2 and TRBJ2-5 gives the whole variable domain GAGVSQSPSNKVTEKGKDVELRCDPISGHTALYWYRQSLGQGLEFLIYFQGNSAPDKSGLPSDRFSAERTGGSVSTLTIQRTQQEDSAVYLCASSDRLAGKETQYFGPGTRLLVL.

This clone was seen a single time. The same CDR3 is also encoded by other DNA sequences in this sample. This sequence joins TRBV6-5 and TRBJ1-1, with 7 bases matching TRBD1. The CDR3 spans 16 residues. V trimming: 3 bases; J trimming: 0 bases; junction bases outside the gene matches: 7. Per the germline V gene, CDR1 is MNHEY and CDR2 is SVGAGI. The DNA for the CDR3 is TGTGCCAGCAGTTATGGGCAGGGGGTAATGAACACTGAAGCTTTCTTT. It is translated as CASSYGQGVMNTEAFF.

The chain combines TRBV27 with TRBJ2-7, with TRBD1 matching over 7 bases. The germline V gene has CDR1 MNHEY and CDR2 SMNVEV (reference sequence). With V trimmed by 4 bases and J by 0 bases, 3 bases remained unmatched. The CDR3 extends over 14 amino acids. Written as DNA, the CDR3 is TGTGCCAGCAGTTCGACAGGGAACTCCTACGAGCAGTACTTC. Protein: CASSSTGNSYEQYF.

The chain couples TRBV5-4 to TRBJ2-1; TRBD2 aligns across 8 bases. CDR3 length: 16 residues. The germline gives CDR1 SGHNT, CDR2 YYREEE (reference sequence). Trimming took 4 bases from V and 5 from J; bases not matched to a gene: 11. CDR3 protein: CASSTIAGRLDNEQFF. Here the CDR3 DNA reads TGTGCCAGCAGCACTATAGCGGGAAGGCTTGACAATGAGCAGTTCTTC. The full variable domain, completed using reference TRBV5-4 and TRBJ2-1, is ETGVTQSPTHLIKTRGQQVTLRCSSQSGHNTVSWYQQALGQGPQFIFQYYREEENGRGNFPPRFSGLQFPNYSSELNVNALELDDSALYLCASSTIAGRLDNEQFFGPGTRLTVL.

The chain combines TRBV16 with TRBJ1-3; TRBD1 matches at 8 bases. The germline gives CDR1 KGHSY, CDR2 FQNENV. With V trimmed by 0 bases and J by 3 bases, 7 bases remained unmatched. The CDR3 sequence is 17 residues long. CDR3 in amino acids: CASSQSQGAVSGNTIYF. In DNA, the CDR3 is TGTGCCAGCAGCCAATCGCAGGGGGCAGTGAGTGGAAACACCATATATTTT.

V gene TRBV4-1 combines with J gene TRBJ2-5; D is perhaps TRBD2 (6 bases). V lost 0 bases and J 6 bases, leaving 11 bases between the germline ends. Germline V gives CDR1 MGHRA, CDR2 YSYEKL. This CDR3 is built from 14 residues. DNA of the CDR3: TGCGCCAGCAGCCAAGACGGCACTAGCCAGACCCAGTACTTC. Translated: CASSQDGTSQTQYF.

The rearrangement uses TRBV15 and TRBJ2-7, with D possibly matching TRBD2 (6 bases). V lost 5 bases and J lost 3, with 14 bases in between. Germline V gene data show CDR1 as LNHNV and CDR2 as YYDKDF (reference sequence). The CDR3 is 14 amino acids. The CDR3 sequence: CATSPGRGYYEQYF. The CDR3, as DNA: TGTGCCACCAGCCCGGGGCGGGGTTACTACGAGCAGTACTTC.